This passage covers 7 T cell receptor beta chains from one sample sequenced in a study of metastatic and nonmetastatic thyroid tumors. TCRdb re-analyzed the PCR reads through MiXCR. Of some 55,000 clones listed, under 30% are singletons. Treatment of any kind had been given to no patient before thyroid surgery. Sequencing input: blood. The source of these receptors is a female donor with papillary thyroid cancer or a benign thyroid nodule (not recorded which). Some clones in this sample may be carry-over from other donors' samples.

This clone was seen a handful of times. At one end the junction does not follow the germline gene, possibly because of a read error. The CDR3 reads CASSENRPDNQPHHF. As DNA, the CDR3 is TGTGCCAGCAGTGAGAACAGGCCGGACAATCAGCCCCATCATTTT. The J gene is TRBJ1-5, the V gene TRBV2, with D perhaps matching TRBD1 (5 bases). CDR1 and CDR2 from the germline V gene are SNHLY and FYNNEI. This CDR3 is built from 15 residues.

This clone has ten or more counts. The V and J genes are TRBV20-1 and TRBJ2-7; D is possibly TRBD2 (6 bases). The CDR3 spans 17 residues. Germline values: CDR1 DFQATT, CDR2 SNEGSKA (reference sequence). Trimming took off 0 bases at V and 5 bases at J, with 23 bases between the two ends. The chain's CDR3 is CSARDPWGGGDENEQYF. CDR3 nucleotides: TGCAGTGCTAGAGATCCGTGGGGTGGAGGGGATGAAAACGAGCAGTACTTC.

The rearrangement links TRBV11-2 to TRBJ2-1; D may be TRBD2 (5 bases). V lost 4 bases and J lost 0, with 13 bases in between. This CDR3 comprises 16 residues. Germline values: CDR1 SGHAT, CDR2 FQNNGV. CDR3 protein: CASSSRTGSSYNEQFF. The CDR3 nucleotides are TGTGCCAGCAGCTCCCGGACTGGGAGCTCCTACAATGAGCAGTTCTTC.

At least ten counts were recorded for this clone. The chain couples TRBV11-1 to TRBJ2-3; a weak D match, TRBD1 (6 bases). The CDR3 length is 15 residues. Deletions cut 3 bases from V and 4 bases from J, with 14 bases between. Looked up from germline, CDR1 is SGHAT and CDR2 is FQDESV (reference sequence). Written as DNA, the CDR3 is TGTGCCAGCAGCTTCGGCTACAGGGTGTCAGATACGCAGTATTTT. Translated: CASSFGYRVSDTQYF.

The sample holds a few counts of this clone. The chain is built from TRBV6-2 or TRBV6-3 and TRBJ1-1; D possibly corresponds to TRBD1 (5 bases). This CDR3 has 15 amino acids. Per the germline V gene, CDR1 is MNHEY and CDR2 is SVGEGT. The V end lost 0 bases, the J end lost 4 bases, and 12 bases lay between the germline ends. The CDR3 loop is CASSYSGGGGTEAFF. DNA for the CDR3: TGTGCCAGCAGTTACTCTGGGGGTGGGGGCACTGAAGCTTTCTTT.

CDR3 in DNA: TGTGCCAGCAGCTCGACAGGGGCGACAGATACGCAGTATTTT. As protein: CASSSTGATDTQYF. The chain carries TRBV11-3 and TRBJ2-3; 8 bases line up with TRBD1. The V gene's germline CDR1 is SGHNT and CDR2 YENEEA. V lost 4 bases to trimming and J lost 3 bases; unmatched junction nucleotides: 3. The CDR3 loop spans 14 amino acids.

There are many counts of this clone. This sequence joins TRBV27 and TRBJ2-1; no reliable D call. From germline, CDR1 is MNHEY and CDR2 SMNVEV (reference sequence). The CDR3 is 14 residues long. V lost 10 bases and J 6 bases, leaving 19 bases between the germline ends. CDR3 coding DNA: TGTGCCACTAGACCCCTGATGGTACTCAATGAGCAGTTCTTC. Translated: CATRPLMVLNEQFF.